This T cell receptor beta chain was identified during a study of cytomegalovirus exposure and HLA in healthy donors. The CDR3 runs 14 residues. Germline V gene sequence: CDR1 KGHSH, CDR2 LQKENI. V lost 1 base, J lost 2 bases, and 8 bases lay in between. Study findings and constraints: TCR beta chain V- and J-gene trimming was linked, in a later analysis, to a missense variant in DCLRE1C. Listed as cytomegalovirus-associated were 150 to 200 TCR beta chains. An analysis that was carried out later associated 16,000 or so TCR beta sequences with HLA alleles at 0.05 false discovery rate. Across donors, presence/absence analyses took sequencing depth to be roughly uniform.

Primers included in the PCR were 60 Vbeta and 13 Jbeta primers. Measured with immunoSEQ multiplex PCR; TCRdb has only the in-frame clones, and not every one. The repertoire consists of 180,000 or so clones, with roughly 82% occurring once and the leading ten covering 1.5%. Concerning this clone: Its target is unknown.

The chain is built from TRBV18 and TRBJ1-2, with TRBD1 as a possible D gene (6 bases). Specimen: PBMCs. The TCR sequence derives from a man in his forties or fifties in good health and CMV-seronegative. DNA for the CDR3: TGTGCCAGCTCACCACGGACAGACAACTATGGCTACACCTTC. Translation gives CASSPRTDNYGYTF.